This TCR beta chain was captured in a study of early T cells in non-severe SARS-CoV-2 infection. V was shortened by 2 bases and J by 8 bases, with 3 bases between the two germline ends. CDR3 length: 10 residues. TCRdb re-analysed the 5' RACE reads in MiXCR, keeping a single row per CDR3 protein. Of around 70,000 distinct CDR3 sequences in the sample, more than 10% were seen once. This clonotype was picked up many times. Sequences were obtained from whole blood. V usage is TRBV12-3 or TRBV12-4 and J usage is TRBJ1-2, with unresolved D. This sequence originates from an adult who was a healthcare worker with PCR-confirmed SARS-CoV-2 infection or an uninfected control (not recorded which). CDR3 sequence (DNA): TGTGCCAGCAGTTTAAAAGGCTACACCTTC. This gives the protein CASSLKGYTF.